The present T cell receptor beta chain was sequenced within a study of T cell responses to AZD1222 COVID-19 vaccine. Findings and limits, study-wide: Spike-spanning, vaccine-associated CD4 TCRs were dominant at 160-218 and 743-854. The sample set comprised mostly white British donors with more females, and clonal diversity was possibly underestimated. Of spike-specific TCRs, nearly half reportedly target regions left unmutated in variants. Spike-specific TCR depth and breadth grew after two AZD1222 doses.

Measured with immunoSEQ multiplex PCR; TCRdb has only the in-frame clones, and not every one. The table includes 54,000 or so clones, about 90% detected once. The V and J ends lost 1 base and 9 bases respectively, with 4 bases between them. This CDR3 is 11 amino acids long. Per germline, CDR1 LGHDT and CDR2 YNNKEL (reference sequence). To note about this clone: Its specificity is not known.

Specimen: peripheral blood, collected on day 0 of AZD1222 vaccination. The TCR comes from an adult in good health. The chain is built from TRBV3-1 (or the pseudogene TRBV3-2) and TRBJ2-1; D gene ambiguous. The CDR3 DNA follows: TGTGCCAGCAGCCAAGTTGGTGAGCAGTTCTTC. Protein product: CASSQVGEQFF.